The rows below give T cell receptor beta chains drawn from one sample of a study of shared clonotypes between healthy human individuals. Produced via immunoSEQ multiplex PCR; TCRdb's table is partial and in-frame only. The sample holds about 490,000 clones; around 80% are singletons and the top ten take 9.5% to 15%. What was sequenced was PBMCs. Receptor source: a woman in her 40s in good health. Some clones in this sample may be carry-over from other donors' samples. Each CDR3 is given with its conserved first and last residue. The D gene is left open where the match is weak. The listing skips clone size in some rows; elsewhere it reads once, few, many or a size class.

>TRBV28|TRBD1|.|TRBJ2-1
TGTGCCAGCAGGGACAGGGCCTCCTACAATGAGCAGTTCTTC
CASRDRASYNEQFF
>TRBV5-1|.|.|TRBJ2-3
TGCGCCAGCAGCTTGTTGGACCAGGGGCCAGATACGCAGTATTTT
CASSLLDQGPDTQYF
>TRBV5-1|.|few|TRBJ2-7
TGCGCCAGCAGCACCTCCTACGAGCAGTACTTC
CASSTSYEQYF
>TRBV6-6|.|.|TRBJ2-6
TGTGCCAGCAGCGCTCCCAGGGGAAAGCTACCCAACGTCCTGACTTTC
CASSAPRGKLPNVLTF
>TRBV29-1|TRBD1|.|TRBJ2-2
TGCAGCGGCAGAAGGGGGCCGTCGAACACCGGGGAGCTGTTTTTT
CSGRRGPSNTGELFF
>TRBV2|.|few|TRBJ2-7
TGTGCCAGCAGTGAAGCCCGCAGGGTCGAGCAGTACTTC
CASSEARRVEQYF
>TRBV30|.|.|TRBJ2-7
TGTGCCTGGAGTGCAGGGGCGTTCTACGAGCAGTACTTC
CAWSAGAFYEQYF
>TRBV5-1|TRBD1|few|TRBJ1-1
TGCGCCAGCAGCCCCAGGACAGGTCTGAACACTGAAGCTTTCTTT
CASSPRTGLNTEAFF
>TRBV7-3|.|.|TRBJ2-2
TGTGCCAGCGGAGAAGGCGGGGAGCTGTTTTTT
CASGEGGELFF
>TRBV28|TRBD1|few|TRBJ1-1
TGTGCCAGCAGTGAAAAGACAGGGTGGGGCACTGAAGCTTTCTTT
CASSEKTGWGTEAFF
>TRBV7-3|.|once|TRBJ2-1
TGTGCCAGCAGCTTAACCGGCCCCAGGTACTACGTGGACAATGAGCAGTTCTTC
CASSLTGPRYYVDNEQFF
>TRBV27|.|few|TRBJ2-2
TGTGCCAGCAGTTCCCCGACCATGAACACCGGGGAGCTGTTTTTT
CASSSPTMNTGELFF
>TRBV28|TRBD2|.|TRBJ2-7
TGTGCCAGCAGTCTTCCAGGGACTAGCGACTCCTACGAGCAGTACTTC
CASSLPGTSDSYEQYF
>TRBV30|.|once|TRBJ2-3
TGTGCCTGGAGGGGACCGCCCCACACAGATACGCAGTATTTT
CAWRGPPHTDTQYF
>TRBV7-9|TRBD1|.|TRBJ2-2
TGTGCCAGCAGCAAGAGGACAGGGCACACCGGGGAGCTGTTTTTT
CASSKRTGHTGELFF
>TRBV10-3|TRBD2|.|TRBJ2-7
TGTGCCATCAACGAGGGTAGCGGGAGACCCTCCTACGAGCAGTACTTC
CAINEGSGRPSYEQYF
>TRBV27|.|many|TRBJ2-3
TGTGCCAGCAGTTCTCGCACAGATACGCAGTATTTT
CASSSRTDTQYF
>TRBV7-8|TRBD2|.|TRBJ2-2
TGTGCCAGCAGCTTAAGGACTAGCGGGGAGAAATACACCGGGGAGCTGTTTTTT
CASSLRTSGEKYTGELFF
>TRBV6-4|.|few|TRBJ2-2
TGTGCCAGCAGGCCAAGACAGACGAACACCGGGGAGCTGTTTTTT
CASRPRQTNTGELFF
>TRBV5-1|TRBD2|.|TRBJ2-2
TGCGCCAGCAGCTTGGAGGCGGGAGCGCGGAACACCGGGGAGCTGTTTTTT
CASSLEAGARNTGELFF
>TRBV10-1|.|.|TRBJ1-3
TGCGCCAGCAGTGGAGTGTGTGGAAACACCATATATTTT
CASSGVCGNTIYF
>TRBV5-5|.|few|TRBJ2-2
TGTGCCAGCAGCCCAAGCGGGACATCAGCGAACACCGGGGAGCTGTTTTTT
CASSPSGTSANTGELFF
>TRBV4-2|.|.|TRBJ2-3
TGTGCCAGCAGCCAAGATTTGGGGACTCAAGGGACAGATACGCAGTATTTT
CASSQDLGTQGTDTQYF
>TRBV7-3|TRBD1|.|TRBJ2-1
TGTGCCAGCAGCTTATGGGGGACAGGGACGATTAATGAGCAGTTCTTC
CASSLWGTGTINEQFF
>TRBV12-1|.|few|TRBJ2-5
TGTGCCAGCAGCGTCCGGGACCACCAAGAGACCCAGTACTTC
CASSVRDHQETQYF
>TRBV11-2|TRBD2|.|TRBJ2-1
TGTGCCAGCAGCCTGCGCCGGGGGGGAGTCGCCAATGAGCAGTTCTTC
CASSLRRGGVANEQFF
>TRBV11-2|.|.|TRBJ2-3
TGTGCCAGCAGCTCAGGACTCAATACGCAGTATTTT
CASSSGLNTQYF
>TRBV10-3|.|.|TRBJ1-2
TGTGCCATCAGTGACAAAGCACGAACCTCCTATGGCTACACCTTC
CAISDKARTSYGYTF
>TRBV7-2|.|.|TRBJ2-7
TGTGCCAGCAGCGAAACTTGGGGGTACGAGCAGTACTTC
CASSETWGYEQYF
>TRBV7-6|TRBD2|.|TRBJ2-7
TGTGCCAGATCGGGGGGGCTCGAGCAGTACTTC
CARSGGLEQYF
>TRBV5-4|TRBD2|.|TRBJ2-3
TGTGCCAGCAGCTTGAGTCTAGCGGGGTTCACAGATACGCAGTATTTT
CASSLSLAGFTDTQYF
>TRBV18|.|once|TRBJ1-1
TGTGCCAGCACCTTCACGGCAGCGAACACTGAAGCTTTCTTT
CASTFTAANTEAFF
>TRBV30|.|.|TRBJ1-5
TGTGCCTGGAGTGCGGACAGCTTAGGATCGCCCCAGCATTTT
CAWSADSLGSPQHF
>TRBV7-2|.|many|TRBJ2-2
TGTGCCAGCAGCCCCTTTGGGGCAGCTAACACCGGGGAGCTGTTTTTT
CASSPFGAANTGELFF
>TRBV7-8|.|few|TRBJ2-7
TGTGCCAGCAGCCTCCAGACACCCTCCTACGAGCAGTACTTC
CASSLQTPSYEQYF
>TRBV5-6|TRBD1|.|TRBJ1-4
TGTGCCAGCAGCTTGAACAGGGGTGGTAATGAAAAACTGTTTTTT
CASSLNRGGNEKLFF
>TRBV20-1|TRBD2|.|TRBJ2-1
TGCAGTGCGATTTCCGGGACTAAGCAGTTCTTC
CSAISGTKQFF
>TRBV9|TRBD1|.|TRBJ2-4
TGTGCCAGCAGCGTAGGTCTGGGGGTAGGGGGCGATGCCAAAAACATTCAGTACTTC
CASSVGLGVGGDAKNIQYF
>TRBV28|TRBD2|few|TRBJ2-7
TGTGCCAGCAGTCCCTTCAGGACTAGCGCGGCCTACGAGCAGTACTTC
CASSPFRTSAAYEQYF
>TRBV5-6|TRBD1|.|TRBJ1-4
TGTGCCAGCAGCTCTTCTAGGACAGGGGGGGAAAAACTGTTTTTT
CASSSSRTGGEKLFF
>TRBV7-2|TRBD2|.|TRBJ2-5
TGTGCCAGCAGCTTAGGGGCTAGCGGGAGGGCCCGGGAGACCCAGTACTTC
CASSLGASGRARETQYF
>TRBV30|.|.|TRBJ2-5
TGTGCCTGGAGTGTAGGGGGGTGGGCAGAGACCCAGTACTTC
CAWSVGGWAETQYF
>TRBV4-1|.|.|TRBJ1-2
TGCGCCAGCAGCCAAGATCAGGAGGGAGGGGATGGCTACACCTTC
CASSQDQEGGDGYTF
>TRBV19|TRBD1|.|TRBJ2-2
TGTGCCAGTACCCGATTGAACAGGGGGCGGCACACCGGGGAGCTGTTTTTT
CASTRLNRGRHTGELFF
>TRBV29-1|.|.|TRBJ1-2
TGCAGCGTTGAATACCCTTCTAACTATGGCTACACCTTC
CSVEYPSNYGYTF
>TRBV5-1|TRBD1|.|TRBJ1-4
TGCGCCAGCAGCGCCTCCGGGACAGGGGAAGAAAAACTGTTTTTT
CASSASGTGEEKLFF
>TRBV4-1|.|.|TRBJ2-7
TGCGCCAGCAGCCACGACAGGTCCGCCTACGAGCAGTACTTC
CASSHDRSAYEQYF
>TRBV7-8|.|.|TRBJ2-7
TGTGCCAGCAGCTTACCCCCCTTGGCAGGGTCCCCCTACGAGCAGTACTTC
CASSLPPLAGSPYEQYF
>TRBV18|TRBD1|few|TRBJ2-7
TGTGCCAGCTCACCCCCCGGGACAGGGTATTCCGAGCAGTACTTC
CASSPPGTGYSEQYF
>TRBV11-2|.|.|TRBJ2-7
TGTGCCAGCAGCTTAGTATTCGGGGTCGGCGGATCCTACGAGCAGTACTTC
CASSLVFGVGGSYEQYF
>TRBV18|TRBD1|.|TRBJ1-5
TGTGCCAGCTCACAACTCCAGGGGGCGGATCAGCCCCAGCATTTT
CASSQLQGADQPQHF
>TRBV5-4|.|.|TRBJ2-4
TGTGCCAGCAGCTTCCGGGACACCGGCAGCATTCAGTACTTC
CASSFRDTGSIQYF